These T cell receptor beta chains were read from a single sample in a study of T cells in Graves' hyperthyroidism and ophthalmopathy. TCRdb analysed the multiplex PCR reads with MiXCR anew, one entry per CDR3 protein. The data show roughly 300,000 distinct CDR3 sequences, around 25% seen once. The material sequenced was blood. Receptor source: a man aged 40-49 years with Graves' hyperthyroidism that later progressed to Graves' ophthalmopathy. CDR3s include the opening cysteine and the closing phenylalanine or tryptophan. The order of the fields is D gene, J gene, V gene, clone size, CDR3 protein. A D gene is named only where the DNA matches it firmly. Clone size is shown for a subset of rows, as once, few, many or a class of expanded clone.

NA | TRBJ1-1 | TRBV13 | many | CASSRSRTENTEAFF
TRBD1 | TRBJ1-2 | TRBV12-3/TRBV12-4 | NA | CASSFPTGGYTF
NA | TRBJ2-7 | TRBV6-1 | many | CASSEIVLAGFYEQYF
NA | TRBJ1-1 | TRBV15 | many | CATSRDPLTELNTEAFF
TRBD1 | TRBJ1-2 | TRBV6-4 | many | CASSLSGTAGGYTF
NA | TRBJ1-5 | TRBV9 | NA | CASSDGSSQGGNQPQHF
NA | TRBJ1-1 | TRBV19 | many | CASGRWTGDSTEAFF
NA | TRBJ2-2 | TRBV3-1 | few | CASSQGWATGELFF
TRBD1 | TRBJ1-1 | TRBV11-2 | once | CASRQTGTGIVTEAFF
TRBD2 | TRBJ2-7 | TRBV20-1 | many | CSAERESSYEQYF
NA | TRBJ2-5 | TRBV4-1 | many | CASSQEWGAGETQYF
NA | TRBJ1-1 | TRBV15 | many | CATSDQVEAFF
NA | TRBJ2-7 | TRBV7-9 | many | CASSNYDRYEQYF
NA | TRBJ1-1 | TRBV7-2 | many | CASSSNWGDKAFF
NA | TRBJ1-3 | TRBV19 | many | CASSILGLDSSGNTIYF
NA | TRBJ2-4 | TRBV9 | many | CASSGRIQDSKDIQYF
TRBD1 | TRBJ2-7 | TRBV19 | many | CASKPGQGGREQYF
NA | TRBJ1-1 | TRBV6-5 | many | CASSSTHRVSEAFF
TRBD2 | TRBJ2-2 | TRBV5-1 | many | CASSGSGRASRGELFF
TRBD1 | TRBJ1-3 | TRBV6-1 | NA | CASSGDRGEHTIYF
NA | TRBJ2-5 | TRBV10-3 | few | CAISDGKNNLKRETQYF
NA | TRBJ2-5 | TRBV12-3/TRBV12-4 | NA | CASSYSWTEGGPQYF
NA | TRBJ1-1 | TRBV30 | many | CAWTDGMNTEAFF
TRBD2 | TRBJ2-7 | TRBV28 | many | CASSRLYGGRSFYF
NA | TRBJ1-2 | TRBV27 | NA | CASSLVGGPMGYTF
TRBD1 | TRBJ2-7 | TRBV5-5 | once | CASSFSQGADEQYF
TRBD2 | TRBJ2-7 | TRBV4-1 | many | CASSRGLARRIEQYF
TRBD2 | TRBJ2-7 | TRBV28 | once | CASSLGLAGVEEQYF
NA | TRBJ1-5 | TRBV4-1 | many | CASSQGGRGRGNQPQHF
NA | TRBJ1-1 | TRBV6-2/TRBV6-3 | NA | CASTKSGETEAFF
TRBD1 | TRBJ1-1 | TRBV3-1 | many | CASSQQGGLTEAFF
NA | TRBJ2-7 | TRBV20-1 | many | CSALGQDYEQYF
TRBD2 | TRBJ2-5 | TRBV6-1 | once | CASSRLAGGTVQETQYF
NA | TRBJ1-2 | TRBV6-5 | NA | CASSYIAGGSYGYTF
NA | TRBJ1-6 | TRBV20-1 | NA | CSARDNTGKSPLHF
NA | TRBJ1-1 | TRBV6-2/TRBV6-3 | once | CASSSGGRSEAFF
NA | TRBJ2-7 | TRBV7-3 | NA | CASSFGGGGEQYF
NA | TRBJ1-5 | TRBV28 | many | CASRGGLNQPQHF
NA | TRBJ1-5 | TRBV20-1 | few | CSAPPMTSNQPQHF
NA | TRBJ1-2 | TRBV3-1 | many | CASSRIEHYGYTF
NA | TRBJ1-3 | TRBV7-8 | NA | CASNGGGNTIYF
TRBD1 | TRBJ2-7 | TRBV5-1 | NA | CASSKGANPSYEQYF
NA | TRBJ1-2 | TRBV6-1 | NA | CASRKENYGYTF
NA | TRBJ1-3 | TRBV28 | many | CASSLASVNTIYF
NA | TRBJ1-3 | TRBV10-3 | NA | CAISLGHSYNTIYF
TRBD2 | TRBJ2-7 | TRBV3-1 | many | CASSQGSGSPYEQYF
NA | TRBJ2-7 | TRBV28 | many | CASSLYRQGYEQYF
NA | TRBJ1-1 | TRBV30 | NA | CAWSVPVGATEAFF
TRBD2 | TRBJ2-4 | TRBV28 | many | CASSPLSGSQAKNIQYF
NA | TRBJ1-1 | TRBV20-1 | many | CSAKWGGNTEAFF
TRBD1 | TRBJ2-7 | TRBV19 | many | CASHPPGQGIHEQYF
NA | TRBJ2-5 | TRBV6-1 | NA | CASSEGSGGWETQYF
NA | TRBJ2-5 | TRBV20-1 | NA | CSASRQKDQETQYF
NA | TRBJ2-5 | TRBV28 | NA | CANSPGPQTQYF